This TCR beta chain stems from a study of blood T cell repertoires in COVID-19. Study overall: COVID-19 samples from acute and convalescent phases originated in the United States, Italy and Spain. T cells, B-cell-depleted T cells, or PBMCs supplied cDNA or gDNA.

Method: immunoSEQ multiplex PCR; TCRdb's copy keeps in-frame clones and lacks some. The table lists about 320,000 clones, nearly 90% of them singletons, with more than 9.5% in the top ten. This CDR3 is 14 amino acids long. Deletions cut 5 bases from V and 3 bases from J, with 13 bases between. CDR1 and CDR2 (germline): SSHAT, FNYEAQ (reference sequence). The chain uses TRBV7-7 and TRBJ1-1; D is possibly TRBD1 (6 bases). Sequenced input: peripheral blood. The clonotype originates from a woman aged 30 to 39 with COVID-19, enrolled during active disease. DNA for the CDR3: TGTGCCAGCAGCCTTCTGGGGGCGGACACTGAAGCTTTCTTT. Its translation: CASSLLGADTEAFF.